This is a list of T cell receptor beta chains from one sample in a study of CD8+CD57+ T cells in acquired aplastic anemia. From the reads, TCRdb called clonotypes with MiXCR, one entry per CDR3 protein. Of about 160,000 distinct CDR3 sequences detected, over 70% appear once; the ten largest clones hold 35% to 60%. The material sequenced was sorted CD4+, CD8+, or CD8+CD57+ T cells (not recorded which) from PBMCs. The receptors were gathered from a human donor with aplastic anemia. CDR3s include the opening cysteine and the closing phenylalanine or tryptophan. D genes are given only for firm matches.

d_call	v_call	j_call	cdr3_aa
TRBD2	TRBV7-9	TRBJ2-3	CASSLGGGSGTDTQYF
NA	TRBV20-1	TRBJ1-2	CSAVGVGYGYTF
NA	TRBV20-1	TRBJ1-5	CSVTQGSNQPQHF
TRBD2	TRBV5-1	TRBJ2-5	CASSLVGTSGGRGETQYF
NA	TRBV7-8	TRBJ1-2	CASSLSYGYTF
NA	TRBV25-1	TRBJ1-4	CASSELPGTNEKLFF
NA	TRBV7-8	TRBJ1-1	CASSFDANTEAFF
TRBD2	TRBV29-1	TRBJ2-7	CSVGGGEGSYEQYF
NA	TRBV7-9	TRBJ1-2	CASSSQGSNYGYTF
TRBD1	TRBV6-4	TRBJ2-6	CASSWDRVSGANVLTF
TRBD1	TRBV20-1	TRBJ2-7	CSAGRDRGYEQYF
TRBD2	TRBV5-4	TRBJ2-7	CASSPSAGGSSYEQYF
NA	TRBV19	TRBJ1-2	CATSPDSFYGYTF
NA	TRBV19	TRBJ2-2	CAVVRANTGELFF
NA	TRBV7-9	TRBJ1-1	CASSSGTEGTEAFF
NA	TRBV25-1	TRBJ2-3	CASSEVGWLRADTQYF
TRBD2	TRBV10-3	TRBJ2-2	CAISPSGSKVAGELFF
NA	TRBV19	TRBJ1-1	CASSIYSDTEAFF
NA	TRBV7-9	TRBJ2-6	CASSQRVSGANVLTF
TRBD2	TRBV10-3	TRBJ2-3	CATRGLAARF
NA	TRBV2	TRBJ1-5	CASSEASGGTGNQPQHF
TRBD2	TRBV7-8	TRBJ2-3	CASSFSGRGTDTQYF
NA	TRBV9	TRBJ2-7	CASSASLSGRSGQYF
NA	TRBV7-9	TRBJ2-5	CASSIPGFKGETQYF
NA	TRBV7-2	TRBJ2-2	CASSLGSGWSGELFF
NA	TRBV5-4	TRBJ2-7	CASSQESQGYEQYF
TRBD1	TRBV7-2	TRBJ1-1	CASSRDSNTEAFF
NA	TRBV7-9	TRBJ2-7	CASSLETGGYEQYF
TRBD2	TRBV25-1	TRBJ2-1	CASERLAGGSEQFF
NA	TRBV2	TRBJ1-1	CASSVAGMAEAFF
TRBD2	TRBV20-1	TRBJ2-5	CSARDPSGGEGYQETQYF
TRBD1	TRBV2	TRBJ2-5	CASRETGNQETQCF
NA	TRBV7-8	TRBJ1-1	CASSFVTYTEAFF
TRBD2	TRBV20-1	TRBJ2-5	CSARSKRGGRSETQYF
NA	TRBV19	TRBJ1-5	CASNHLNSNQPQHF
NA	TRBV20-1	TRBJ1-1	CSARGPGTASWNTEAFF
TRBD1	TRBV20-1	TRBJ1-1	CSAIPGQGAYTEAFF
TRBD2	TRBV24-1	TRBJ2-7	CATSDGTSMGQQYF
NA	TRBV6-1	TRBJ2-7	CASSEDRARGDEQYF
NA	TRBV12-3/TRBV12-4	TRBJ2-7	CASSWLGAYEQYF
NA	TRBV7-9	TRBJ2-1	CAGTESGPPYNEQFF
NA	TRBV7-6	TRBJ2-2	CASSLVVAGPSNTGELFF
NA	TRBV29-1	TRBJ2-1	CSVEELKAGNYNEQFF
TRBD1	TRBV20-1	TRBJ1-6	CSALPSDRGTYNSPLHF
NA	TRBV7-8	TRBJ2-7	CASTSSPGSSYEQYF
NA	TRBV28	TRBJ1-1	CASSHRAEAFF
TRBD1	TRBV13	TRBJ2-5	CASSPRGLQETQYF
TRBD1	TRBV2	TRBJ1-4	CASWRDRDEKLFF